This TCR beta chain was sequenced in a study of blood T cell repertoires in COVID-19. Original data processing: Amplification from reference gene primers served as the basis for estimated nucleated cell counts. Assay used: immunoSEQ multiplex PCR; TCRdb lists only in-frame clones, some missing. The DNA gave D and trimming, while V, J and clone size come from that table. The table has approximately 220,000 clones, 65% to 90% seen once; the top ten hold around 4.7%. The CDR3 consists of 13 residues. The germline CDR1 and CDR2 sequences are MNHEY and SMNVEV (reference sequence). Trimming shortened V by 1 base and J by 5 bases, and 8 bases separated the two germline ends.

The sequenced sample consisted of peripheral blood. The chain carries TRBV27 and TRBJ1-1; D is ambiguous. The receptor's source is a woman aged 70-85 years with acute or convalescent COVID-19. CDR3 DNA sequence: TGTGCCAGCAGTTTATGGCAAACGACTGAAGCTTTCTTT. This codes for CASSLWQTTEAFF.